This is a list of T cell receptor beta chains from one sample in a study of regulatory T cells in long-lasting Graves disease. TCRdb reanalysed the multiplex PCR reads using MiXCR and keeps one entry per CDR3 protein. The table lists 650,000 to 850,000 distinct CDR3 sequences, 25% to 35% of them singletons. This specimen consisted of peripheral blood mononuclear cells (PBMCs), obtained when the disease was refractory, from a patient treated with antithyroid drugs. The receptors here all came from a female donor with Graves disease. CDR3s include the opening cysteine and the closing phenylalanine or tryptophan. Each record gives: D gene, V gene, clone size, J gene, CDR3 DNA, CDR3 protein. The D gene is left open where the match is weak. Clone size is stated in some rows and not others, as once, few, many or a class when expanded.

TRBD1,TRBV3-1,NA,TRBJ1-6,TGTGCCAGCAGCCTCCGGGACAGGGGTTTTACACCCCTCCACTTT,CASSLRDRGFTPLHF
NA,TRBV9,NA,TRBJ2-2,TGTGCCAGCCGGGACGGGAACACCGGGGAGCTGTTTTTT,CASRDGNTGELFF
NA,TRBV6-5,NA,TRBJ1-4,TGTGCCAGCAGTTACTCAAGGATAGACGAAAAACTGTTTTTT,CASSYSRIDEKLFF
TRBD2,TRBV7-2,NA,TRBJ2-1,TGTGCCAGCAGCTTAGGGACTAGTTTGGGCAATGAGCAGTTCTTC,CASSLGTSLGNEQFF
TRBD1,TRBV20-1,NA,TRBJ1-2,TGCAGTGCCCGGGGACAGGGGGAGGACTATGGCTACACCTTC,CSARGQGEDYGYTF
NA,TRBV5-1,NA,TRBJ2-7,TGCGCCAGCAGCGTTGTGAATGGCGAGCAGTACTTC,CASSVVNGEQYF
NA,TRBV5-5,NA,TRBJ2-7,TGTGCCAGCAACCGACGTGGGGGAGGTCACGAGCAGTACTTC,CASNRRGGGHEQYF
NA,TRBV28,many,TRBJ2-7,TGTGCCAGCAGTACAAGACAGATCTCCTACGAGCAGTACTTC,CASSTRQISYEQYF
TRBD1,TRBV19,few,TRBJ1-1,TGTGCCAGTAGTACATCCGGGACAGGGGTGAACACTGAAGCTTTCTTT,CASSTSGTGVNTEAFF
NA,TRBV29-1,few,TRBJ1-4,TGCAGCGTTGAAGATGGACGGGAAAAACTGTTTTTT,CSVEDGREKLFF
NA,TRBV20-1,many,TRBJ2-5,TGCAGTGCCACACTAGTAGTTCAAGAGACCCAGTACTTC,CSATLVVQETQYF
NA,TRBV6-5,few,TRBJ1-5,TGTGCCAGCAGTTATGACAGGCGAACGGGTCCCCAGCATTTT,CASSYDRRTGPQHF
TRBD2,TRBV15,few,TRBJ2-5,TGTGCCACCAGCTTAGCGGGAGAGACCCAGTACTTC,CATSLAGETQYF
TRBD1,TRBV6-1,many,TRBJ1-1,TGTGCCAGCGACAGGGAACGGCGTAAGACTGAAGCTTTCTTT,CASDRERRKTEAFF
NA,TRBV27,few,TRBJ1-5,TGTGCCAGCAGTTTTGGAGCAAACAATCAGCCCCAGCATTTT,CASSFGANNQPQHF
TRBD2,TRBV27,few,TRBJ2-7,TGTGCCAGCAGTTTAAGACGGGAGGAATCCCGCGAGCAGTACTTC,CASSLRREESREQYF
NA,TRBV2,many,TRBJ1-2,TGTGCCAGCAGTGGATCCTCCGGGACGGATAACTATGGCTACACCTTC,CASSGSSGTDNYGYTF
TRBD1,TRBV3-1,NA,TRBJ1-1,TGTGCCAGCAGCCAAACAGGGGCGGGTGAAGCTTTCTTT,CASSQTGAGEAFF
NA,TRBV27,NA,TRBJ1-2,TGTGCCAGCACCTCACGGGTTGACAGGAAGGACTATGGCTACACCTTC,CASTSRVDRKDYGYTF
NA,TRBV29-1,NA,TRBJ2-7,TGCAGCGTTATAAGCGACTCCTACGAGCAGTACTTC,CSVISDSYEQYF
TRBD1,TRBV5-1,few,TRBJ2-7,TGCGCCAGCAGCTTGTCGGACAGGGGCGAGCAGTACTTC,CASSLSDRGEQYF
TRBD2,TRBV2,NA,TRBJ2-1,TGTGCCAGCACCGGGCGGGAGCGGTACGATGAGCAGTTCTTC,CASTGRERYDEQFF
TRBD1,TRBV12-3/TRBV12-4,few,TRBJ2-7,TGTGCCAGCAGCCATAGACAGGGTCGGAACGAGCAGTACTTC,CASSHRQGRNEQYF
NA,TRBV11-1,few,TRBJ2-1,TGTGCCAGCAGCTTAGCGCCGGGACTGAATTCCTACAATGAGCAGTTCTTC,CASSLAPGLNSYNEQFF
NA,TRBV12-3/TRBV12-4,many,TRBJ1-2,TGTGCCAGCAGTAAACCGGGAGGCCCGATGTGTTTC,CASSKPGGPMCF
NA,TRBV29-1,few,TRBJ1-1,TGCAGCGTTGCCATCCTTGACACTGAAGCTTTCTTT,CSVAILDTEAFF
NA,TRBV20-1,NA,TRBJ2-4,TGCAGTGCTAGCTCTACGGTAGCCAAAAACATTCAGTACTTC,CSASSTVAKNIQYF
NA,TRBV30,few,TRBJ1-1,TGTGCCTGGATAGGGAAGAGGGGAAACACTGAAGCTTTCTTT,CAWIGKRGNTEAFF
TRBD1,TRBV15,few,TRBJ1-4,TGTGCCACCAGCAGAACAGGGGCGACTAATGAAAAACTGTTTTTT,CATSRTGATNEKLFF
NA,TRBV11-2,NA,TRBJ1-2,TGTGCCAGCAGCTTAGTACCCAGGGGCGCTAACTATGGCTACACCTTC,CASSLVPRGANYGYTF
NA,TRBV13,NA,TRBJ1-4,TGTGCCATCCCGGAGGGGAGGGGCTACCCTAATGAAAAACTGTTTTTT,CAIPEGRGYPNEKLFF
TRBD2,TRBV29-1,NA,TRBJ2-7,TGCAGCGTTGAAGATCGACTAGCGCCCAAGGGGGAGCAGTACTTC,CSVEDRLAPKGEQYF
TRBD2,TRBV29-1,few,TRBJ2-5,TGCAGCGTTGATCCGATAGCGGGAGGTCTTCGGCAGACCCAGTACTTC,CSVDPIAGGLRQTQYF
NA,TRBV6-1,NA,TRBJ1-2,TGTGCCAGCAGTGAAGTTGACAGTCGTTGGAGGGGGGGCTACACCTTC,CASSEVDSRWRGGYTF
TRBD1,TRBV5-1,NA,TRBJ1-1,TGCGCCAGCAGCTTGGCGGCCCGTACAGGGGACCCGAACACTGAAGCTTTCTTT,CASSLAARTGDPNTEAFF
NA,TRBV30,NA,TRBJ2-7,TGTGCCTGGGGAATTACAGGGCCCTACGAGCAGTACTTC,CAWGITGPYEQYF
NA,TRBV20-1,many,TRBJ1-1,TGCAGTGCGATGTTAAACACTGAAGCTTTCTTT,CSAMLNTEAFF
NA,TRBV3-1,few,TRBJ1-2,TGTGCCAGCAGCCAAGGGGACAACCTCTATGGCTACACCTTC,CASSQGDNLYGYTF
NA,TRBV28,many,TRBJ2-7,TGTGCCAGCAGCCAACCCTACGAGCAGTACTTC,CASSQPYEQYF
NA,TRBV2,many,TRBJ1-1,TGTGCCAGCAGTGAAGCGGGGGGAGCTTTCTTT,CASSEAGGAFF
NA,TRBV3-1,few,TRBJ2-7,TGTGCCAGCAGCCCTGACGGGCCACCCAATTACGAGCAGTACTTC,CASSPDGPPNYEQYF
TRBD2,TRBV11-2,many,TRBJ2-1,TGTGCCAGCAGCTCAACCACAGGGCTAGCGGGAGTTGAGCAGTTCTTC,CASSSTTGLAGVEQFF
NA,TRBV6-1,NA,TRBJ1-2,TGTGCCAGCAGCCCAGCCGGTGGACAGAAGATATATGGCTACACCTTC,CASSPAGGQKIYGYTF
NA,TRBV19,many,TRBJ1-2,TGTGCCAGTAGTACCAGGGAGACCTATGGCTACACCTTC,CASSTRETYGYTF
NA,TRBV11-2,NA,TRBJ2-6,TGTGCCAGCAGCAATCTAGCTCCCTCTGGGGCCAACGTCCTGACTTTC,CASSNLAPSGANVLTF
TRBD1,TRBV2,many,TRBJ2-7,TGTGCCAGCAGGGGCACCCGACAGGGCTACGAGCAGTACTTC,CASRGTRQGYEQYF
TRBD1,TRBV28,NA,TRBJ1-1,TGTGCCAGCAGTACACCGACAGGGGTGAACACTGAAGCTTTCTTT,CASSTPTGVNTEAFF
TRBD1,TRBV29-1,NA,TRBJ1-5,TGCAGCGTAGGTAGGGACAGGGGGAATCAGCCCCAGCATTTT,CSVGRDRGNQPQHF
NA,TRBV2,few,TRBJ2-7,TGTGCCAGCAATCGGGACGGACTTTACGAGCAGTACTTC,CASNRDGLYEQYF
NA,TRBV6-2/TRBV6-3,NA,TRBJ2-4,TGTGCCAGCAGTCCCGGGGACTTTCAGATAGCCAAAAACATTCAGTACTTC,CASSPGDFQIAKNIQYF
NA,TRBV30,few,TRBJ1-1,TGTGCCTGGGGACGGGGTAACACTGAAGCTTTCTTT,CAWGRGNTEAFF
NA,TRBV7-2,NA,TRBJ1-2,TGTGCCAGCACCGACAGGACCTATGGCTACACCTTC,CASTDRTYGYTF
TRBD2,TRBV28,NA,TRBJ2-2,TGTGCCAGCAGCGGGACTAGCGGGAGGCGGGAGCTGTTTTTT,CASSGTSGRRELFF
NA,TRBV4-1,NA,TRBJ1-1,TGCGCCAGCAGCCAAAGGGAGGGGCGAACTGAAGCTTTCTTT,CASSQREGRTEAFF
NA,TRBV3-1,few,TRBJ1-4,TGTGCCAGCAGCCAAGAGGGCCTTGCAACTAATGAAAAACTGTTTTTT,CASSQEGLATNEKLFF